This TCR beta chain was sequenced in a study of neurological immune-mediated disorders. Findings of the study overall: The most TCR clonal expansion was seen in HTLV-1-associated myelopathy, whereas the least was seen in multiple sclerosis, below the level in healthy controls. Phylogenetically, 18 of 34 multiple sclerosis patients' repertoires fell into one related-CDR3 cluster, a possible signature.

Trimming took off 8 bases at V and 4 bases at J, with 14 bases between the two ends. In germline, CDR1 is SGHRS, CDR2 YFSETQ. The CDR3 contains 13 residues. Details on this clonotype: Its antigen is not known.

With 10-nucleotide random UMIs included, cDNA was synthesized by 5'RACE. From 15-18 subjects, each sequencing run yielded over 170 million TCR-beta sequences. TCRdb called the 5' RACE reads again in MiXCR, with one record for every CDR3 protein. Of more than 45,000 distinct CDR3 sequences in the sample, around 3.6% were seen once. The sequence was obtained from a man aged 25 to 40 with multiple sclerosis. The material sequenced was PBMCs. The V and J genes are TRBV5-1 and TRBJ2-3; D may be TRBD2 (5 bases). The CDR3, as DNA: TGCGCCAGTGCCTACCGGGGTGCAGATACGCAGTATTTT. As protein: CASAYRGADTQYF. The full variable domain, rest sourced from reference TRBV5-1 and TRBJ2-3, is KAGVTQTPRYLIKTRGQQVTLSCSPISGHRSVSWYQQTPGQGLQFLFEYFSETQRNKGNFPGRFSGRQFSNSRSEMNVSTLELGDSALYLCASAYRGADTQYFGPGTRLTVL.